The 22 T cell receptor beta chains listed next were all sequenced from one sample in a study of regulatory T cells in long-lasting Graves disease. Construction of the TCR beta libraries employed iRepertoire HTBI primers in conjunction with Arm-PCR of CDR3 regions. TCRdb reprocessed the multiplex PCR reads via MiXCR and lists one record per CDR3 protein. The repertoire has about 470,000 distinct CDR3 sequences, 20% to 25% of them found once; the top ten carry about 6.6%. Time point meaning: persistent/refractory GD, antithyroid drugs over 5 years with positive TRAb. From PBMCs, RNA was extracted and then used to make the TCR library. Material: peripheral blood mononuclear cells (PBMCs), obtained when the disease was refractory, from a patient treated with antithyroid drugs. Receptors originate from a female donor with Graves disease.

This clonotype was counted at least ten times. The V gene is TRBV2, the J gene TRBJ1-5; D is possibly TRBD1 (5 bases). V lost 0 bases to trimming and J lost 4 bases, with 7 bases between them. This CDR3 contains 14 residues. Germline CDR1 is SNHLY and CDR2 is FYNNEI. The CDR3 sequence is CASSEATDNQPQHF. The DNA for the CDR3 is TGTGCCAGCAGTGAAGCGACAGATAATCAGCCCCAGCATTTT.

The V gene is TRBV7-9, the J gene TRBJ2-3, with 7 bases matching TRBD1. CDR3 length: 15 residues. After removal of 2 bases from V and 4 bases from J, the junction contained 6 bases not matched to a gene. Germline CDR1 reads SEHNR; CDR2 reads FQNEAQ (reference sequence). The CDR3 is CASSLLTGQPDTQYF. CDR3 sequence (DNA): TGTGCCAGCAGCTTACTTACGGGACAGCCAGATACGCAGTATTTT.

This clonotype was picked up many times. V and J are TRBV5-5 and TRBJ1-1; tentative D call: TRBD1 (5 bases). The CDR3 covers 14 residues. Germline lookup yields CDR1 SGHKS and CDR2 YYEKEE (reference sequence). Trimming pared 0 bases from V and 1 base from J, leaving 7 bases between. In DNA form, the CDR3 reads TGTGCCAGCAGCTTGGCAGGGACGAACACTGAAGCTTTCTTT. Residues: CASSLAGTNTEAFF.

This clonotype was recorded at least ten times. This rearrangement joins TRBV27 to TRBJ1-5; D is unresolved. Germline CDR1 is MNHEY and CDR2 is SMNVEV (reference sequence). The CDR3 totals 15 residues. V lost 3 bases, J lost 2 bases, and 11 bases lay in between. The DNA of the CDR3 is TGTGCCAGCAGTTTCTCGGGGATGGGCAATCAGCCCCAGCATTTT. Translation gives CASSFSGMGNQPQHF.

Many counts were recorded for this clonotype. This chain joins TRBV12-3 or TRBV12-4 and TRBJ1-6, with a possible D match to TRBD1 (5 bases). The CDR3 loop spans 14 amino acids. V was clipped by 6 bases and J by 5 bases, with 11 bases between them. The CDR3 is CASSSTGDNSPLHF. CDR3 DNA sequence: TGTGCCAGCAGCTCAACAGGCGATAATTCACCCCTCCACTTT.

The chain couples TRBV15 to TRBJ2-1; 7 bases match TRBD2. With 4 bases clipped from V and 4 bases from J, the junction kept 16 bases outside the gene matches. The CDR3 length is 18 residues. Germline V CDR1 and CDR2: LNHNV, YYDKDF (reference sequence). The CDR3 sequence: CATSNKPSGGYSYNEQFF. CDR3 in DNA: TGTGCCACCAGCAACAAACCTAGCGGAGGTTATAGTTACAATGAGCAGTTCTTC.

This clonotype was picked up a small number of times. A read error is possible here, since a much larger clone lies one base away. The chain couples TRBV6-1 to TRBJ1-2, with D unclear. With 2 bases removed from V and 8 bases from J, the gap between germline ends came to 21 bases. The germline V gene has CDR1 MNHNS and CDR2 SASEGT. CDR3 size: 16 residues. CDR3 coding DNA: TGTGCCAGCAGTGAAATGTGGTCAGGCCCCACTAAAGGCTACACCTTC. This sequence encodes CASSEMWSGPTKGYTF.

This chain connects TRBV4-2 to TRBJ1-2; D gene ambiguous. Trimming removed 0 bases at V and 7 bases at J, with 6 bases between. There are 12 residues in the CDR3. Per germline, CDR1 LGHNA and CDR2 YNFKEQ. CDR3 protein: CASSQDTPGYTF. Written as DNA, the CDR3 is TGTGCCAGCAGCCAAGACACCCCTGGCTACACCTTC.

This clonotype was recorded at least ten times. This chain joins TRBV5-4 and TRBJ2-7, with 7 nucleotides matching TRBD2. Trimming cost V 3 bases and J 4 bases; bases outside gene matches: 7. This CDR3 contains 14 residues. Germline V gene lookup returns CDR1 SGHNT and CDR2 YYREEE (reference sequence). Written as DNA, the CDR3 is TGTGCCAGCAGCTCCGGGGAGCGGGGTTACGAGCAGTACTTC. Amino acid sequence: CASSSGERGYEQYF.

The chain combines TRBV11-2 with TRBJ2-6; maybe TRBD1 (6 bases). Germline V gene data show CDR1 as SGHAT and CDR2 as FQNNGV. CDR3 length: 18 residues. Deletions cut 1 base from V and 0 bases from J, with 13 bases between. CDR3 nucleotide sequence: TGTGCCAGCAGCTTAGTTCCTCAGGGGTACTCTGGGGCCAACGTCCTGACTTTC. It is translated as CASSLVPQGYSGANVLTF. Using reference TRBV11-2 and TRBJ2-6 for the parts outside the CDR3, the full variable domain is EAGVAQSPRYKIIEKRQSVAFWCNPISGHATLYWYQQILGQGPKLLIQFQNNGVVDDSQLPKDRFSAERLKGVDSTLKIQPAKLEDSAVYLCASSLVPQGYSGANVLTFGAGSRLTVL.

In this sample, this clonotype turned up many times. This chain connects TRBV28 to TRBJ1-2; D remains unclear. This CDR3 comprises 16 residues. V lost 3 bases and J lost 8, with 22 bases in between. In germline, CDR1 is MDHEN, CDR2 SYDVKM. Here the CDR3 reads CASSLSRNLRPAGYTF. CDR3 sequence (DNA): TGTGCCAGCAGTTTGTCCCGGAACCTCAGGCCGGCCGGCTACACCTTC.

The chain is built from TRBV9 and TRBJ2-3, with 9 nucleotides matching TRBD2. The CDR3 covers 17 residues. The germline CDR1 and CDR2 sequences are SGDLS and YYNGEE. The J segment lost 2 bases and the V segment lost 0 bases, leaving 7 bases of the junction unmatched. CDR3 nucleotide sequence: TGTGCCAGCAGCGTAGATGGTAGCGGGGGCTACACAGATACGCAGTATTTT. Translated, it gives CASSVDGSGGYTDTQYF.

This clonotype was picked up many times. This chain links TRBV28 with TRBJ1-1, with 8 bases aligning to TRBD1. Germline CDR1 MDHEN, CDR2 SYDVKM. Germline trimming cut 5 bases from V and 2 bases from J; bases unmatched to any gene: 16. The CDR3 is 18 residues long. CDR3 amino acids: CASSLTNGWQGANTEAFF. For the CDR3, the DNA is TGTGCCAGCAGTCTGACTAACGGGTGGCAGGGGGCCAACACTGAAGCTTTCTTT. The full variable domain, rest sourced from reference TRBV28 and TRBJ1-1, is DVKVTQSSRYLVKRTGEKVFLECVQDMDHENMFWYRQDPGLGLRLIYFSYDVKMKEKGDIPEGYSVSREKKERFSLILESASTNQTSMYLCASSLTNGWQGANTEAFFGQGTRLTVV.

This clonotype occurred many times. The gene calls are TRBV6-5 and TRBJ1-5; 7 bases are shared with TRBD1. The CDR3 spans 19 residues. Looked up from germline, CDR1 is MNHEY and CDR2 is SVGAGI. Unmatched junction bases numbered 13, after V lost 0 bases and J lost 2 bases. CDR3 sequence (DNA): TGTGCCAGCAGTTACTCTACCGACCGGGACAGAAGGGGCAATCAGCCCCAGCATTTT. Translating it yields CASSYSTDRDRRGNQPQHF.

There are a few counts of this clonotype. V and J are TRBV3-1 and TRBJ2-7; no clear D gene. Trimming shortened V by 4 bases and J by 4 bases, and 17 bases separated the two germline ends. CDR1 is LGHDT and CDR2 is YNNKEL in the germline V gene (reference sequence). There are 15 residues in the CDR3. This CDR3 reads CASSPSISYTYEQYF. CDR3 DNA: TGTGCCAGCAGCCCCTCCATAAGCTACACTTACGAGCAGTACTTC.

The chain uses TRBV7-9 and TRBJ2-5, with 7 bases lining up with TRBD1. This CDR3 region has 16 residues. V lost 2 bases and J lost 3; bases outside the gene matches: 9. Germline loops: CDR1 SEHNR, CDR2 FQNEAQ (reference sequence). The CDR3 here is CASSLTVDGTEETQYF. The DNA of the CDR3 is TGTGCCAGCAGCTTAACGGTCGACGGGACAGAAGAGACCCAGTACTTC.

The J gene is TRBJ2-5, the V gene TRBV29-1; 15 bases map to TRBD2. The CDR3 has 17 residues. Losses at the gene ends were 0 bases for V and 1 base for J; bases not matched to a gene: 3. Germline CDR1 reads SQVTM; CDR2 reads ANQGSEA. CDR3 sequence: CSVEDGTSGGSQETQYF. CDR3 coding DNA: TGCAGCGTTGAAGACGGGACTAGCGGGGGGTCCCAAGAGACCCAGTACTTC.

The chain links TRBV7-3 to TRBJ1-6, with TRBD1 as a possible D gene (5 bases). This CDR3 region has 13 residues. With 11 bases removed from V and 10 bases from J, the gap between germline ends came to 18 bases. Looked up from germline, CDR1 is SGHTA and CDR2 is FQGTGA. CDR3 in amino acids: CACSRDGLSPLHF. CDR3 DNA: TGTGCCTGTTCCCGGGACGGACTATCACCCCTCCACTTT.

V is TRBV6-1 and J is TRBJ2-1; D possibly uses TRBD1 or TRBD2 (5 bases each). The V gene's germline CDR1 is MNHNS and CDR2 SASEGT. Trimming removed 8 bases at V and 10 bases at J, with 15 bases between. CDR3 length: 12 amino acids. The chain's CDR3 is CASGNSWGEQFF. The CDR3 nucleotides read TGTGCCAGCGGGAATAGCTGGGGGGAGCAGTTCTTC.

The chain employs TRBV7-2 and TRBJ2-7; D is uncertain. V lost 4 bases, J lost 0 bases, and 13 bases lay in between. Germline V lookup: CDR1 SGHTA, CDR2 FQGNSA. The CDR3 runs to 15 residues. CDR3: CASSSSPGSSYEQYF. The CDR3 nucleotides read TGTGCCAGCAGCTCCTCCCCCGGAAGCTCCTACGAGCAGTACTTC.

This clonotype was recorded only once. The gene calls are TRBV15 and TRBJ1-3; 9 nucleotides align to TRBD1. Germline V gives CDR1 LNHNV, CDR2 YYDKDF (reference sequence). J was trimmed by 3 bases and V by 4 bases; bases with no gene match: 10. The CDR3 is made up of 17 amino acids. This CDR3 reads CATSIMPGTGIGNTIYF. The CDR3 coding sequence is TGTGCCACCAGCATTATGCCCGGGACAGGGATTGGAAACACCATATATTTT.

The rearrangement uses TRBV19 and TRBJ1-5; unclear D gene. This CDR3 contains 13 residues. Deletions cut 2 bases from V and 2 bases from J, with 4 bases between. Germline assignment: CDR1 LNHDA and CDR2 SQIVND (reference sequence). CDR3 coding DNA: TGTGCCAGTAGTATAACGGGCAATCAGCCCCAGCATTTT. This encodes CASSITGNQPQHF.